Below are 11 T cell receptor beta chains sequenced from a single sample in a study of blood T cell repertoires in COVID-19. Only in-frame clones appear in the TCRdb table, and some are missing; sequencing was by immunoSEQ multiplex PCR. The sample holds more than 130,000 clones, less than 85% seen once. Sequenced sample: peripheral blood. Receptors originate from a woman aged 80 or older in a cohort sampled during active or convalescent COVID-19.

The chain has TRBV5-4 and TRBJ2-3, with no clear D. CDR1 SGHNT and CDR2 YYREEE come from the germline V gene (reference sequence). The CDR3 is 15 residues long. V lost 3 bases and J 8 bases, leaving 19 bases between the germline ends. The CDR3 DNA follows: TGTGCCAGCAGCTCAGACCCCGAAGCTCAGGTTACGCAGTATTTT. Protein product: CASSSDPEAQVTQYF.

V usage is TRBV9 and J usage is TRBJ1-4, with a tentative D call TRBD1 (6 bases). The V and J ends lost 4 bases and 6 bases respectively, with 16 bases between them. This CDR3 has 15 residues. CDR1 is SGDLS, CDR2 YYNGEE, per germline. CDR3 in DNA: TGTGCCAGCAGCCCCCAACAGGGTTATGATGAAAAACTGTTTTTT. It is translated as CASSPQQGYDEKLFF.

This chain connects TRBV5-1 to TRBJ1-3; 9 bases agree with TRBD1. CDR1 and CDR2 (germline): SGHRS, YFSETQ. V trimming: 5 bases; J trimming: 4 bases; junction bases outside the gene matches: 10. The CDR3 runs 16 residues. CDR3 residues: CASRPSTGGYGNTIYF. In DNA form, the CDR3 reads TGCGCCAGCAGACCATCGACAGGGGGATACGGAAACACCATATATTTT. Based on the CDR3 plus reference TRBV5-1 and TRBJ1-3, the full variable domain is KAGVTQTPRYLIKTRGQQVTLSCSPISGHRSVSWYQQTPGQGLQFLFEYFSETQRNKGNFPGRFSGRQFSNSRSEMNVSTLELGDSALYLCASRPSTGGYGNTIYFGEGSWLTVV.

This chain uses TRBV19 with TRBJ1-2, with a weak D call TRBD1 (5 bases). CDR3 length: 13 residues. Trimming shortened V by 2 bases and J by 8 bases, and 12 bases separated the two germline ends. The germline CDR1 and CDR2 sequences are LNHDA and SQIVND (reference sequence). The CDR3 reads CASSIPPGGGYTF. The DNA for the CDR3 is TGTGCCAGTAGTATACCCCCCGGGGGAGGCTACACCTTC. Full variable domain (remainder filled in from reference TRBV19 and TRBJ1-2): DGGITQSPKYLFRKEGQNVTLSCEQNLNHDAMYWYRQDPGQGLRLIYYSQIVNDFQKGDIAEGYSVSREKKESFPLTVTSAQKNPTAFYLCASSIPPGGGYTFGSGTRLTVV.

The chain recombines TRBV5-4 with TRBJ2-5; a weak D match, TRBD2 (7 bases). Trimming took 4 bases from V and 5 from J, leaving 18 bases between them. The CDR3 totals 15 residues. Germline CDR1 and CDR2: SGHNT and YYREEE (reference sequence). DNA of the CDR3: TGTGCCAGCAGCACCGTCGACAGGCGGGAGGAGACCCAGTACTTC. Translated, it gives CASSTVDRREETQYF.

The chain has TRBV6-4 and TRBJ2-3, with TRBD2 matching over 8 bases. The CDR3 spans 13 residues. V lost 7 bases to trimming and J lost 6 bases; unmatched junction nucleotides: 6. Germline CDR1 reads MRHNA; CDR2 reads SNTAGT. In DNA form, the CDR3 reads TGTGCCAGCATCCCTCCGGGGGGGGATACGCAGTATTTT. Residues: CASIPPGGDTQYF.

This clone was observed a handful of times. The chain combines TRBV3-1 (or the pseudogene TRBV3-2) with TRBJ2-3; D not resolved. The V end was cut by 4 bases, the J end by 1 base, with 9 bases between. This CDR3 region has 14 residues. Germline V lookup: CDR1 LGHDT, CDR2 YNNKEL (reference sequence). CDR3 amino acids: CASSPYSGTDTQYF. The DNA for the CDR3 is TGTGCCAGCAGCCCTTATTCTGGCACAGATACGCAGTATTTT.

The V and J genes are TRBV3-1 (or the pseudogene TRBV3-2) and TRBJ2-3; maybe TRBD1 (5 bases). Trimming cost V 4 bases and J 4 bases, with 9 bases left between them. The CDR3 loop spans 13 amino acids. The germline V gene has CDR1 LGHDT and CDR2 YNNKEL (reference sequence). The CDR3 nucleotides are TGTGCCAGCAGCCCGCCAGGGCCAGATACGCAGTATTTT. Translation: CASSPPGPDTQYF.

This chain joins TRBV27 and TRBJ1-2, with TRBD1 matching 9 bases. V was clipped by 4 bases and J by 3 bases; unmatched bases: 9. There are 16 residues in the CDR3. From germline, CDR1 is MNHEY and CDR2 SMNVEV (reference sequence). CDR3 nucleotides: TGTGCCAGCAGTTCCGGACAGGGGAGGGGAGACTATGGCTACACCTTC. Amino acids: CASSSGQGRGDYGYTF.

The chain recombines TRBV29-1 with TRBJ2-1; either TRBD1 or TRBD2 may fit D (6 bases each). V lost 7 bases and J 8 bases, leaving 12 bases between the germline ends. The CDR3 has 11 amino acids. Germline-derived CDR1 and CDR2 are SQVTM and ANQGSEA. The CDR3 DNA is TGCAGCGGGGGGGCCGAACATGAGCAGTTCTTC. The encoded protein is CSGGAEHEQFF.

This clone was detected once. In DNA, the CDR3 is TGTGCCAGCAACCTGGACAGGTACAATGAGCAGTTCTTC. Translation: CASNLDRYNEQFF. This rearrangement joins TRBV7-2 to TRBJ2-1; 7 bases map to TRBD1. This CDR3 is built from 13 residues. Unmatched junction bases numbered 4, after V lost 7 bases and J lost 4 bases. CDR1 SGHTA and CDR2 FQGNSA come from the germline V gene.